A single sample is the source of the 18 T cell receptor beta chains below, sequenced in a study of blood T cell repertoires in COVID-19. TCRdb's copy holds only in-frame clones and misses some; the assay was immunoSEQ multiplex PCR. The data contain roughly 370,000 clones, about 83% of them singletons. Sequencing was done on a sample of PBMCs or T cells enriched from blood (not recorded which). The receptors here all came from a woman aged 50 to 65 who had recovered from COVID-19.

This clone was recorded a few times. CDR3 in DNA: TGTGCCAGCAGCCTAGAGCGGCGGCAGTTCTTC. Its translation: CASSLERRQFF. V gene TRBV7-3 combines with J gene TRBJ2-1, with D maybe TRBD2 (5 bases). V was trimmed by 5 bases and J by 12 bases, leaving 11 bases between them. This CDR3 spans 11 amino acids. Germline CDR1 SGHTA, CDR2 FQGTGA.

CDR3 amino acids: CASSLRLAGGQNEQYF. In DNA form, the CDR3 reads TGTGCCAGCAGTTTACGCCTAGCGGGGGGGCAGAACGAGCAGTACTTC. This chain uses TRBV27 with TRBJ2-7, with 12 bases identical to TRBD2. The V gene's germline CDR1 is MNHEY and CDR2 SMNVEV (reference sequence). CDR3 length: 16 amino acids. Trimming at V came to 2 bases and at J to 5 bases, leaving 7 bases not matched to a gene.

The V and J genes are TRBV4-2 and TRBJ2-3; 9 bases align to TRBD2. V gave up 0 bases and J gave up 2 bases; unmatched junction bases: 15. Germline V gene sequence: CDR1 LGHNA, CDR2 YNFKEQ. The length of the CDR3 is 20 residues. The CDR3 sequence is CASSQDPIGGSGGITDTQYF. The CDR3, as DNA: TGTGCCAGCAGCCAAGATCCGATTGGAGGTAGCGGGGGTATCACAGATACGCAGTATTTT.

This clone was found once. V is TRBV5-1 and J is TRBJ1-6; D possibly corresponds to TRBD1 (6 bases). Trimming took 0 bases from V and 8 from J, leaving 15 bases between them. Germline CDR1 reads SGHRS; CDR2 reads YFSETQ. The CDR3 length is 16 residues. CDR3 nucleotide sequence: TGCGCCAGCAGCTTGGCCGAGGCAGGGGCATATTCACCCCTCCACTTT. Encoded protein: CASSLAEAGAYSPLHF.

This rearrangement joins TRBV27 to TRBJ1-6; D is undetermined. Germline CDR1 is MNHEY and CDR2 is SMNVEV (reference sequence). The CDR3 covers 14 residues. Trimming removed 3 bases from V and 6 bases from J, with 9 bases in between. The CDR3 sequence: CASSLEGFNSPLHF. CDR3 bases: TGTGCCAGCAGTTTGGAGGGATTTAATTCACCCCTCCACTTT.

The chain couples TRBV27 to TRBJ1-3, with 8 bases fitting TRBD1. The germline CDR1 and CDR2 sequences are MNHEY and SMNVEV (reference sequence). The CDR3 sequence is 15 residues long. Unmatched junction bases numbered 5, after V lost 0 bases and J lost 7 bases. CDR3 in DNA: TGTGCCAGCAGTTTATCTCGGACAGGGAGTAACACCATATATTTT. Translating gives CASSLSRTGSNTIYF.

The rearrangement uses TRBV7-9 and TRBJ2-1, with D hard to call. V was shortened by 2 bases and J by 8 bases, with 10 bases between the two germline ends. The CDR3 covers 13 residues. From germline, CDR1 is SEHNR and CDR2 FQNEAQ (reference sequence). DNA of the CDR3: TGTGCCAGCAGCTTACCGGCTAGGCATGAGCAGTTCTTC. As protein: CASSLPARHEQFF.

V and J are TRBV4-1 and TRBJ1-6; D possibly corresponds to TRBD1 (6 bases). This CDR3 contains 17 residues. The V end lost 3 bases, the J end lost 9 bases, and 21 bases lay between the germline ends. The germline CDR1 and CDR2 sequences are MGHRA and YSYEKL. This chain's CDR3 is CASSQEPNRAGRSPLHF. The CDR3 nucleotides read TGCGCCAGCAGCCAGGAACCGAACAGGGCGGGTCGTTCACCCCTCCACTTT.

The chain has TRBV15 and TRBJ1-4; D not certain. The CDR3 extends over 15 amino acids. Trimming took off 4 bases at V and 0 bases at J, with 9 bases between the two ends. The germline CDR1 and CDR2 sequences are LNHNV and YYDKDF (reference sequence). Written as DNA, the CDR3 is TGTGCCACCAGCATACGGAGTGCAACTAATGAAAAACTGTTTTTT. Translating it yields CATSIRSATNEKLFF.

This clone has only a few counts. This chain connects TRBV28 to TRBJ1-1; no definite D call. This CDR3 is built from 14 residues. Germline loops: CDR1 MDHEN, CDR2 SYDVKM. V lost 1 base to trimming and J lost 6 bases, with 12 bases between them. CDR3 loop: CASSLSGGVPEAFF. Written as DNA, the CDR3 is TGTGCCAGCAGTTTATCGGGCGGGGTCCCTGAAGCTTTCTTT.

This clone was observed once. The chain employs TRBV6-1 and TRBJ1-1; D unresolved. Trimming removed 0 bases from V and 4 bases from J, with 9 bases in between. The CDR3 has 14 amino acids. Germline assignment: CDR1 MNHNS and CDR2 SASEGT. CDR3 loop: CASSEAGMGTEAFF. DNA of the CDR3: TGTGCCAGCAGTGAAGCGGGCATGGGCACTGAAGCTTTCTTT.

The rearrangement joins TRBV4-1 to TRBJ2-3, with 9 bases lining up with TRBD2. With V trimmed by 9 bases and J by 0 bases, 4 bases remained unmatched. This CDR3 has 14 residues. Germline CDR1 MGHRA, CDR2 YSYEKL. The CDR3: CASTLAGSTDTQYF. CDR3 nucleotides: TGCGCCAGTACCCTAGCGGGGAGCACAGATACGCAGTATTTT.

The gene calls are TRBV6-4 and TRBJ2-3; 9 positions agree with TRBD2. CDR1 and CDR2 (germline): MRHNA, SNTAGT. This CDR3 is built from 14 residues. Trimming at V came to 4 bases and at J to 6 bases, leaving 5 bases not matched to a gene. For the CDR3, the DNA is TGTGCCAGCAGTGTAGCGGGGGCCAGGGATACGCAGTATTTT. Amino acid sequence: CASSVAGARDTQYF.

V gene TRBV28 combines with J gene TRBJ2-7, with 8 nucleotides matching TRBD2. The V segment lost 3 bases and the J segment 3 bases; nucleotides outside the gene matches: 10. Germline CDR1 reads MDHEN; CDR2 reads SYDVKM. The CDR3 totals 16 residues. The DNA of the CDR3 is TGTGCCAGCAGTTTCCCTCGGGGGGGAGGAAGCTACGAGCAGTACTTC. This encodes CASSFPRGGGSYEQYF.

The J gene is TRBJ2-7, the V gene TRBV2; tentative D call: TRBD1 (6 bases). This CDR3 is built from 15 residues. Germline values: CDR1 SNHLY, CDR2 FYNNEI. V shed 5 bases and J shed 1 base, with 15 bases lying between them. In nucleotides, the CDR3 is TGTGCCAGCAGTCTAGGACAGACGGGGTCCTACGAGCAGTACTTC. It encodes CASSLGQTGSYEQYF.

The chain recombines TRBV5-1 with TRBJ1-1; the match to TRBD1 covers 7 bases. The CDR3 length is 15 residues. With 0 bases clipped from V and 4 bases from J, the junction kept 6 bases outside the gene matches. Germline CDR1 is SGHRS and CDR2 is YFSETQ. The DNA of the CDR3 is TGCGCCAGCAGCTTGGACTCAGGGGGAGGCACTGAAGCTTTCTTT. Its translation is CASSLDSGGGTEAFF.

V gene TRBV19 combines with J gene TRBJ1-2; D uncertain. Germline assignment: CDR1 LNHDA and CDR2 SQIVND (reference sequence). This CDR3 is built from 15 residues. Trimming removed 5 bases at V and 4 bases at J, with 17 bases between. The CDR3 region has the DNA TGTGCCAGTAGTCCCATGGGCGCAAAACCCTATGGCTACACCTTC. This encodes CASSPMGAKPYGYTF. Together with reference TRBV19 and TRBJ1-2, the CDR3 gives the full variable domain: DGGITQSPKYLFRKEGQNVTLSCEQNLNHDAMYWYRQDPGQGLRLIYYSQIVNDFQKGDIAEGYSVSREKKESFPLTVTSAQKNPTAFYLCASSPMGAKPYGYTFGSGTRLTVV.

A few counts support this clone. The J gene is TRBJ1-2, the V gene TRBV5-6; weak D call: TRBD1 (5 bases). Germline CDR1 SGHDT, CDR2 YYEEEE. V was shortened by 1 base and J by 8 bases, with 15 bases between the two germline ends. This CDR3 spans 14 amino acids. The CDR3 DNA is TGTGCCAGCAGCTTGAGTAGGGGCGCTTACGGCTACACCTTC. Protein: CASSLSRGAYGYTF.